Below are 26 T cell receptor beta chains sequenced from a single sample in a study of regulatory T cells in long-lasting Graves disease. To make TCR beta libraries, researchers used iRepertoire HTBI primers and Arm-PCR of CDR3 regions. Using its own MiXCR run on the multiplex PCR reads, TCRdb lists one record per CDR3 protein. The sample consists of about 470,000 distinct CDR3 sequences, 20% of them appearing once. Time point described: persistent/refractory GD, antithyroid drugs over 5 years with positive TRAb. TCR sequences were obtained from RNA taken from PBMCs. Sequencing was performed on peripheral blood mononuclear cells (PBMCs), taken when the disease was refractory, from a patient treated with antithyroid drugs. The receptors were gathered from a female donor with Graves disease.

V and J are TRBV7-9 and TRBJ2-1; 7 positions agree with TRBD2. This CDR3 comprises 15 residues. Germline V gene sequence: CDR1 SEHNR, CDR2 FQNEAQ (reference sequence). J gave up 9 bases and V 5 bases, and 13 bases lay outside the gene matches. This chain's CDR3 is CASSPRGLVVREQFF. DNA of the CDR3: TGTGCCAGCAGCCCCCGCGGACTAGTGGTTCGTGAGCAGTTCTTC.

This clonotype was observed a few times. This rearrangement joins TRBV9 to TRBJ2-7, with TRBD2 matching 10 bases. Trimming at V came to 4 bases and at J to 5 bases, leaving 12 bases not matched to a gene. Germline V CDR1 and CDR2: SGDLS, YYNGEE. There are 16 residues in the CDR3. The CDR3 nucleotides are TGTGCCAGCAGCTTAGGTACTAGCGGGATAGAGAACGAGCAGTACTTC. This gives the protein CASSLGTSGIENEQYF.

The V gene is TRBV20-1, the J gene TRBJ2-3; possibly TRBD1 for D (6 bases). Trimming shortened V by 1 base and J by 6 bases, and 23 bases separated the two germline ends. This CDR3 is built from 17 residues. CDR1 is DFQATT and CDR2 is SNEGSKA in the germline V gene (reference sequence). Written as DNA, the CDR3 is TGCAGTGCTAGAGGCTTCAGGGGTCGGGATGTGAGCGATACGCAGTATTTT. Its protein product is CSARGFRGRDVSDTQYF.

Points on this clonotype: An end of the junction differs from the germline gene, which may be a read error. The chain recombines TRBV6-1 with TRBJ2-7; 8 positions match TRBD1. CDR3 size: 13 residues. Germline-derived CDR1 and CDR2 are MNHNS and SASEGT. CDR3 residues: CASSGTGPYERYF. For the CDR3, the DNA is TGTGCCAGCAGCGGGACAGGACCTTACGAGCGGTACTTC.

CDR3 DNA: TGTGCCAGCAGCGCCACGGGAGAGACCCAGTACTTC. Translated, it gives CASSATGETQYF. The chain joins TRBV9 to TRBJ2-5; D is ambiguous. V was trimmed by 3 bases and J by 4 bases, leaving 7 bases between them. CDR1 SGDLS and CDR2 YYNGEE come from the germline V gene. The CDR3 loop spans 12 amino acids.

The CDR3 coding sequence is TGTGCCTGGAGTGGAGAGGGGGATAATTCACCCCTCCACTTT. Translation: CAWSGEGDNSPLHF. The chain recombines TRBV30 with TRBJ1-6; D may be TRBD1 (6 bases). Per germline, CDR1 GTSNPN and CDR2 SVGIG (reference sequence). V gave up 1 base and J gave up 5 bases, with 9 bases separating them. This CDR3 is built from 14 residues.

This CDR3 reads CASSSGLSFYEQYF. CDR3 nucleotides: TGTGCCAGCAGCTCCGGACTGAGTTTCTACGAGCAGTACTTC. The chain has TRBV7-9 and TRBJ2-7; D might be TRBD2 (5 bases). Germline loops: CDR1 SEHNR, CDR2 FQNEAQ (reference sequence). This CDR3 has 14 residues. The V end lost 4 bases, the J end lost 3 bases, and 13 bases lay between the germline ends.

This sequence joins TRBV11-2 and TRBJ2-1; weak D call: TRBD1 (6 bases). V dropped 1 base and J dropped 7 bases, with 11 bases sitting between them. Germline V CDR1 and CDR2: SGHAT, FQNNGV. CDR3 length equals 14 residues. Written as DNA, the CDR3 is TGTGCCAGCAGCTTAGCGTGGGGGCAAAATGAGCAGTTCTTC. Its protein product is CASSLAWGQNEQFF.

The table lists this clonotype with a few counts. The chain employs TRBV27 and TRBJ2-7, with 7 bases that match TRBD2. The CDR3 extends over 15 amino acids. Germline CDR1 reads MNHEY; CDR2 reads SMNVEV (reference sequence). V dropped 2 bases and J dropped 3; count of bases not matched to a gene: 7. CDR3 in amino acids: CASSLSVASGYEQYF. CDR3 nucleotides: TGTGCCAGCAGTTTAAGTGTGGCTAGCGGCTACGAGCAGTACTTC.

The sample holds many counts of this clonotype. This chain connects TRBV29-1 to TRBJ1-2; the D gene is possibly TRBD1 (6 bases). Deletions cut 4 bases from V and 2 bases from J, with 11 bases between. The CDR3 spans 13 residues. Germline lookup yields CDR1 SQVTM and CDR2 ANQGSEA. The DNA of the CDR3 is TGCAGCGTTGGTACAGGGTTAAACTATGGCTACACCTTC. Translation: CSVGTGLNYGYTF.

This clonotype was observed at least ten times. The genes are TRBV28 and TRBJ1-3; D not resolved. In germline, CDR1 is MDHEN, CDR2 SYDVKM. The germline V and J ends were trimmed by 3 bases and 0 bases, with 12 bases remaining between them. The CDR3 extends over 16 amino acids. CDR3 region: CASSFEDGSSGNTIYF. The CDR3 DNA follows: TGTGCCAGCAGTTTTGAAGACGGGAGCTCTGGAAACACCATATATTTT.

This clonotype has a handful of counts. The chain joins TRBV7-8 to TRBJ1-3, with D unclear. Trimming took off 1 base at V and 0 bases at J, with 10 bases between the two ends. Germline V gives CDR1 SGHVS, CDR2 FQNEAQ. This CDR3 has 16 amino acids. The CDR3 sequence: CASSLGTGISGNTIYF. CDR3 in DNA: TGTGCCAGCAGCTTAGGGACGGGAATCTCTGGAAACACCATATATTTT.

This clonotype was picked up many times. The chain has TRBV3-1 and TRBJ2-5, with D hard to call. CDR3 size: 11 residues. V lost 0 bases to trimming and J lost 4 bases, with 0 bases between them. Germline lookup yields CDR1 LGHDT and CDR2 YNNKEL (reference sequence). The CDR3 sequence: CASSQEETQYF. The CDR3 bases are TGTGCCAGCAGCCAAGAAGAGACCCAGTACTTC.

This clonotype was observed a handful of times. V is TRBV27 and J is TRBJ2-7; 12 bases map to TRBD2. CDR1 MNHEY and CDR2 SMNVEV come from the germline V gene (reference sequence). V lost 5 bases to trimming and J lost 6 bases; unmatched junction nucleotides: 2. The length of the CDR3 is 13 residues. In DNA form, the CDR3 reads TGTGCCAGCAGTCTAGCGGGAGGGGTCGAGCAGTACTTC. Amino acid sequence: CASSLAGGVEQYF.

In its sample, this clonotype was seen many times. This rearrangement joins TRBV28 to TRBJ1-2, with 7 bases lining up with TRBD1. J lost 3 bases, V lost 7 bases, and 5 bases had no gene match. Germline-derived CDR1 and CDR2 are MDHEN and SYDVKM. This CDR3 comprises 13 residues. The CDR3 spells CASNPGGHYGYTF. CDR3 DNA: TGTGCCAGCAACCCAGGGGGACACTATGGCTACACCTTC.

Many counts were recorded for this clonotype. The chain employs TRBV10-2 and TRBJ1-2; tentatively, D is TRBD1 (5 bases). V lost 3 bases to trimming and J lost 3 bases, with 8 bases between them. The CDR3 loop spans 13 amino acids. The germline gives CDR1 WSHSY, CDR2 SAAADI. Written as DNA, the CDR3 is TGCGCCAGCAGTGATCAGGGTTACTATGGCTACACCTTC. Protein sequence: CASSDQGYYGYTF.

V and J are TRBV20-1 and TRBJ1-5, with D possibly matching TRBD1 (5 bases). The CDR3 sequence is 15 residues long. The germline V gene encodes CDR1 DFQATT and CDR2 SNEGSKA (reference sequence). CDR3 bases: TGCACCCCAACCAAGACGGCAGGGATCAATCAGCCCCAGCATTTT. This gives the protein CTPTKTAGINQPQHF.

This chain links TRBV18 with TRBJ1-5; D not resolved. Germline V CDR1 and CDR2: KGHSH, LQKENI. The V end was cut by 2 bases, the J end by 0 bases, with 5 bases between. The CDR3 runs to 14 residues. CDR3 coding DNA: TGTGCCAGCTCACCAGGCGTTAGCAATCAGCCCCAGCATTTT. It translates to CASSPGVSNQPQHF.

V and J are TRBV10-3 and TRBJ2-3, with 11 bases aligning to TRBD1. Germline values: CDR1 ENHRY, CDR2 SYGVKD. The CDR3 has 17 amino acids. The ends lost 3 bases at V and 2 bases at J; junction bases unmatched: 7. In nucleotides, the CDR3 is TGTGCCATCAGTGACCTCCGGGACAGGGGGGACACAGATACGCAGTATTTT. Its protein product is CAISDLRDRGDTDTQYF.

This clonotype was seen ten or more times. The genes are TRBV5-1 and TRBJ2-7; 12 bases fit TRBD1. Germline V gene sequence: CDR1 SGHRS, CDR2 YFSETQ. V gave up 4 bases and J gave up 4 bases; unmatched junction bases: 9. The CDR3 runs to 16 residues. DNA for the CDR3: TGCGCCAGCAGCGTCCCGGGACAGGGGGCGAATTACGAGCAGTACTTC. The encoded protein is CASSVPGQGANYEQYF.

The chain is built from TRBV28 and TRBJ1-5; 7 bases are a match to TRBD1. Unmatched junction bases numbered 9, after V lost 5 bases and J lost 11 bases. The CDR3 has 13 amino acids. Germline loops: CDR1 MDHEN, CDR2 SYDVKM. The CDR3 loop is CASSAGQLGTQHF. The DNA for the CDR3 is TGTGCCAGCAGTGCGGGACAGCTCGGGACCCAGCATTTT.

This clonotype turned up a few times. This chain joins TRBV9 and TRBJ2-2; possibly TRBD2 for D (6 bases). V was clipped by 5 bases and J by 5 bases, with 16 bases between them. CDR3 length equals 15 residues. Germline CDR1 SGDLS, CDR2 YYNGEE. CDR3 amino acids: CASSKTRITTGELFF. CDR3 nucleotides: TGTGCCAGCAGTAAGACTAGGATCACTACCGGGGAGCTGTTTTTT.

This clonotype has only a few counts. The chain links TRBV28 to TRBJ1-5; 8 bases match TRBD1. V was pared by 4 bases and J by 4 bases, with 3 bases of the junction left unmatched. This CDR3 spans 14 amino acids. The germline V gene encodes CDR1 MDHEN and CDR2 SYDVKM. CDR3 amino acids: CASSSWTGNQPQHF. In nucleotides, the CDR3 is TGTGCCAGCAGTTCATGGACAGGGAATCAGCCCCAGCATTTT.

This clonotype has only a few counts. The chain employs TRBV7-9 and TRBJ2-7; D is uncertain. V lost 5 bases and J lost 0, with 11 bases in between. Looked up from germline, CDR1 is SEHNR and CDR2 is FQNEAQ (reference sequence). The CDR3 extends over 14 amino acids. This CDR3 is CASSKLQSSYEQYF. CDR3 coding DNA: TGTGCCAGCAGCAAACTCCAGAGCTCCTACGAGCAGTACTTC.

This clonotype has at least ten counts. The rearrangement uses TRBV6-5 and TRBJ2-7, with 10 bases fitting TRBD2. Looked up from germline, CDR1 is MNHEY and CDR2 is SVGAGI. Losses at the gene ends were 2 bases for V and 0 bases for J; bases not matched to a gene: 7. The CDR3 extends over 17 amino acids. As DNA, the CDR3 is TGTGCCAGCAGTTACACTAGCGGGAAGCTTGACTCCTACGAGCAGTACTTC. Its translation: CASSYTSGKLDSYEQYF.

This clonotype was seen ten or more times. The V call is TRBV2, the J call TRBJ2-7, with 7 nucleotides matching TRBD1. Germline-derived CDR1 and CDR2 are SNHLY and FYNNEI. The CDR3 length is 16 residues. V gave up 2 bases and J gave up 4 bases; unmatched junction bases: 11. CDR3 in DNA: TGTGCCAGCAGTGAAACCCCAAGGGGGCTATCATACGAGCAGTACTTC. This codes for CASSETPRGLSYEQYF.